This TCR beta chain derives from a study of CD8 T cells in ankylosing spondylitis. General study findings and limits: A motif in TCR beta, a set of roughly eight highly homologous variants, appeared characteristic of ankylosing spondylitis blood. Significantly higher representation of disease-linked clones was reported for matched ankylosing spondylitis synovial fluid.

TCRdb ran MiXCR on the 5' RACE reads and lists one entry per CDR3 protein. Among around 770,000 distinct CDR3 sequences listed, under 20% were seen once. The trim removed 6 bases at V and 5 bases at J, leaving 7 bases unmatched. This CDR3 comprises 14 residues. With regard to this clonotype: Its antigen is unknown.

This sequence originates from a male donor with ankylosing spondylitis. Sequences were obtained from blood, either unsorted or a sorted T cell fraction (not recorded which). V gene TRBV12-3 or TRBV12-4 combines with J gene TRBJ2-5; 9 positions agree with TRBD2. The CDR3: CASSPGLAMETQYF. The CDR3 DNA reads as TGTGCCAGCAGCCCGGGACTAGCAATGGAGACCCAGTACTTC.